This record looks at one T cell receptor (beta chain) sequence and its context. This entry comes from a study of beta chain features in type 1 diabetes. Whole-study context: Cell yields, age and gender were similar between patients and healthy donors.

Since all of the isolated RNA was reverse transcribed, expressed TCRB transcripts were what got sequenced. Mean read depth for naive, central memory and regulatory T cell samples was about 3.6 million reads. Clones were sequenced by immunoSEQ multiplex PCR, and TCRdb holds only the in-frame ones, with some missing. Of around 250,000 clones in the sample, 55% to 70% were seen once. Trimming at V came to 7 bases and at J to 5 bases, leaving 9 bases not matched to a gene. Germline lookup yields CDR1 SNHLY and CDR2 FYNNEI. This CDR3 contains 15 residues. Specimen: naive CD4+ T cells from blood. This TCR derives from a man aged 25-40 years in good health. V is TRBV2 and J is TRBJ2-1; 9 positions agree with TRBD1. CDR3 protein: CASKAGTGTNNEQFF. The CDR3 region has the DNA TGTGCCAGCAAAGCCGGGACAGGGACTAACAATGAGCAGTTCTTC.